Shown below are 17 T cell receptor beta chains from a single sample sequenced in a study of blood T cell repertoires in COVID-19. Here immunoSEQ multiplex PCR was the method, and the copy in TCRdb shows in-frame clones only, minus some. In the table there are around 180,000 clones, approximately 83% of which are singletons. Sequencing was carried out using peripheral blood. Source of these receptors: a human donor with active or convalescent COVID-19. The donor label of this sample is uncertain.

The rearrangement joins TRBV24-1 to TRBJ2-6; 9 bases agree with TRBD1. Germline V gene data show CDR1 as KGHDR and CDR2 as SFDVKD. With V trimmed by 9 bases and J by 1 base, 3 bases remained unmatched. This CDR3 comprises 15 residues. CDR3 DNA: TGTGCCACCGGAGACAGGGGGTCTGGGGCCAACGTCCTGACTTTC. Its protein product is CATGDRGSGANVLTF.

The chain joins TRBV6-5 to TRBJ1-1; D not certain. The CDR3 covers 12 residues. V shed 6 bases and J shed 5 bases, with 10 bases lying between them. CDR1 MNHEY and CDR2 SVGAGI come from the germline V gene. The CDR3 here is CASRATRTEAFF. The CDR3 coding sequence is TGTGCCAGCAGGGCTACTAGAACTGAAGCTTTCTTT.

The chain carries TRBV6-5 and TRBJ1-1, with D tentatively TRBD1 (6 bases). The CDR3 is 15 residues long. Germline CDR1 is MNHEY and CDR2 is SVGAGI. CDR3 sequence reads: CVAPSRDRINTEAFF. The CDR3 DNA reads as TGTGTCGCCCCGTCCCGTGACAGGATTAACACTGAAGCTTTCTTT.

This chain links TRBV7-7 with TRBJ2-5; 11 bases map to TRBD2. This CDR3 is built from 15 residues. Germline CDR1 reads SSHAT; CDR2 reads FNYEAQ (reference sequence). J gave up 2 bases and V 3 bases, and 2 bases lay outside the gene matches. CDR3 residues: CASSFSGGGQETQYF. CDR3 in DNA: TGTGCCAGCAGCTTTAGCGGGGGGGGACAAGAGACCCAGTACTTC.

The rearrangement joins TRBV7-2 to TRBJ2-7; no clear D. The germline V gene has CDR1 SGHTA and CDR2 FQGNSA. The CDR3 totals 15 residues. V lost 1 base, J lost 3 bases, and 13 bases lay in between. The CDR3 loop reads CASSLEPGIIYEQYF. The CDR3 DNA is TGTGCCAGCAGCTTAGAGCCAGGAATCATCTACGAGCAGTACTTC.

The chain recombines TRBV9 with TRBJ2-7; perhaps TRBD2 as D (5 bases). Germline V lookup: CDR1 SGDLS, CDR2 YYNGEE. Trimming took off 4 bases at V and 0 bases at J, with 11 bases between the two ends. The CDR3 is 14 residues long. The CDR3 reads CASSRGSTSYEQYF. The CDR3 DNA reads TGTGCCAGCAGCCGGGGTTCCACCTCCTACGAGCAGTACTTC.

This clone has a handful of counts. The chain employs TRBV15 and TRBJ1-4; TRBD1 agrees at 7 bases. The germline V gene has CDR1 LNHNV and CDR2 YYDKDF (reference sequence). The length of the CDR3 is 17 residues. With 2 bases clipped from V and 0 bases from J, the junction kept 6 bases outside the gene matches. The CDR3 reads CATSRSRDSSTNEKLFF. CDR3 sequence (DNA): TGTGCCACCAGCAGAAGCCGGGACAGCTCAACTAATGAAAAACTGTTTTTT. The whole variable domain, filled in from reference TRBV15 and TRBJ1-4, reads DAMVIQNPRYQVTQFGKPVTLSCSQTLNHNVMYWYQQKSSQAPKLLFHYYDKDFNNEADTPDNFQSRRPNTSFCFLDIRSPGLGDTAMYLCATSRSRDSSTNEKLFFGSGTQLSVL.

This chain connects TRBV6-6 to TRBJ1-5; a possible D gene is TRBD1 (5 bases). Germline loops: CDR1 MNHNY, CDR2 SVGAGI (reference sequence). V lost 2 bases and J 0 bases, leaving 11 bases between the germline ends. The CDR3 is made up of 16 amino acids. CDR3 amino acids: CASSYLGTDSNQPQHF. The CDR3 nucleotides read TGTGCCAGCAGTTACCTCGGGACTGATAGCAATCAGCCCCAGCATTTT.

This clone has a single count. V usage is TRBV4-3 and J usage is TRBJ2-1; a possible D gene is TRBD1 (5 bases). V was shortened by 0 bases and J by 7 bases, with 22 bases between the two germline ends. Germline CDR1 and CDR2: LGHNA and YSLEER. The CDR3 contains 18 residues. CDR3 residues: CASSQEWGVGRKRNEQFF. In DNA form, the CDR3 reads TGCGCCAGCAGCCAAGAGTGGGGTGTGGGGCGTAAGAGAAATGAGCAGTTCTTC.

This clone was counted only a few times. This CDR3 is CASSNQETQYF. CDR3 DNA sequence: TGTGCCAGCAGTAACCAAGAGACCCAGTACTTC. V is TRBV11-3 and J is TRBJ2-5, with no clear D. V lost 6 bases to trimming and J lost 0 bases, with 2 bases between them. There are 11 residues in the CDR3. Germline CDR1 is SGHNT and CDR2 is YENEEA.

This clone occurred a few times. The chain employs TRBV19 and TRBJ1-2; the D gene is possibly TRBD1 (5 bases). From germline, CDR1 is LNHDA and CDR2 SQIVND (reference sequence). This CDR3 region has 14 residues. Trimming left V 3 bases short and J 7 bases short, with 15 bases between. DNA for the CDR3: TGTGCCAGTAGTATCTCTCCCAGGGATTCTGGCTACACCTTC. Its protein product is CASSISPRDSGYTF.

This chain connects TRBV11-3 to TRBJ2-7; 7 bases line up with TRBD1. Germline V gene data show CDR1 as SGHNT and CDR2 as YENEEA. The CDR3 extends over 14 amino acids. V gave up 1 base and J gave up 4 bases; unmatched junction bases: 4. The CDR3 bases are TGTGCCAGCAGCTTAGGGGGGACAGCGTACGAGCAGTACTTC. Translating gives CASSLGGTAYEQYF. Full variable domain (missing parts from reference TRBV11-3 and TRBJ2-7): EAGVVQSPRYKIIEKKQPVAFWCNPISGHNTLYWYLQNLGQGPELLIRYENEEAVDDSQLPKDRFSAERLKGVDSTLKIQPAELGDSAVYLCASSLGGTAYEQYFGPGTRLTVT.

The genes are TRBV7-9 and TRBJ1-1; D is unresolved. Trimming took 2 bases from V and 1 from J, leaving 8 bases between them. The CDR3 totals 14 residues. Germline V gives CDR1 SEHNR, CDR2 FQNEAQ (reference sequence). CDR3 loop: CASSLPEGNTEAFF. CDR3 sequence (DNA): TGTGCCAGCAGCTTACCAGAGGGGAACACTGAAGCTTTCTTT.

The V call is TRBV9, the J call TRBJ2-7; 8 nucleotides align to TRBD1. The CDR3 has 14 residues. Trimming at V came to 3 bases and at J to 6 bases, leaving 8 bases not matched to a gene. The germline gives CDR1 SGDLS, CDR2 YYNGEE. CDR3 region: CASSGSLTGAEQYF. The CDR3 DNA sequence: TGTGCCAGCAGCGGCTCCCTGACAGGGGCCGAGCAGTACTTC.

The J gene is TRBJ1-2, the V gene TRBV28; D ambiguous. The CDR3 has 13 residues. The germline V gene encodes CDR1 MDHEN and CDR2 SYDVKM. Trimming took off 8 bases at V and 3 bases at J, with 13 bases between the two ends. CDR3 nucleotides: TGTGCCAGCCTCTTCGGGTTGGACTATGGCTACACCTTC. This encodes CASLFGLDYGYTF.

This clone was observed a single time. The chain recombines TRBV24-1 with TRBJ2-1; TRBD2 might be the D (5 bases). This CDR3 has 11 residues. The V end was cut by 5 bases, the J end by 8 bases, with 6 bases between. Germline CDR1 and CDR2: KGHDR and SFDVKD. This CDR3 reads CATSAGDEQFF. CDR3 coding DNA: TGTGCCACCAGTGCCGGGGATGAGCAGTTCTTC.

The chain is built from TRBV28 and TRBJ2-2; 7 nucleotides agree with TRBD1. The J segment lost 0 bases and the V segment lost 6 bases, leaving 19 bases of the junction unmatched. The CDR3 is 20 amino acids. Germline-derived CDR1 and CDR2 are MDHEN and SYDVKM. The CDR3 region is CASRRPAVGPGQTNTGELFF. The CDR3 DNA reads as TGTGCCAGCAGGCGTCCCGCAGTGGGTCCGGGACAGACGAACACCGGGGAGCTGTTTTTT.